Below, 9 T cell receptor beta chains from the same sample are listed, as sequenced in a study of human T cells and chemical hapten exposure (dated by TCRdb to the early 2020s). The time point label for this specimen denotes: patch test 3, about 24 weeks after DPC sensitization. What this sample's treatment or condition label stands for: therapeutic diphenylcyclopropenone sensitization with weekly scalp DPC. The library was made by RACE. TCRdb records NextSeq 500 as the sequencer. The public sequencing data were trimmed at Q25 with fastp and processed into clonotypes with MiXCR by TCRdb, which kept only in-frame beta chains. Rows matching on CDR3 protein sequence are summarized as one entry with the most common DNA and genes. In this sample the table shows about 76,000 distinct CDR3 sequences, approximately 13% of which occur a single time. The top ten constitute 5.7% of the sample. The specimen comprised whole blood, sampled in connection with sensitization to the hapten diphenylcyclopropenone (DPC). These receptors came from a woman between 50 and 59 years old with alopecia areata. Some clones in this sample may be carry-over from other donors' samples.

CDR3 nucleotides: TGTGCCAGCAGTGTTGGACTAGCCAGACCAGAGACCCAGTACTTC. This translates into CASSVGLARPETQYF. This chain joins TRBV2 and TRBJ2-5; 8 nucleotides match TRBD2. This CDR3 has 15 residues. CDR1 is SNHLY, CDR2 FYNNEI, per germline. V lost 4 bases and J lost 4; bases outside the gene matches: 8. The whole variable domain, filled in from reference TRBV2 and TRBJ2-5, reads EPEVTQTPSHQVTQMGQEVILRCVPISNHLYFYWYRQILGQKVEFLVSFYNNEISEKSEIFDDQFSVERPDGSNFTLKIRSTKLEDSAMYFCASSVGLARPETQYFGPGTRLLVL.

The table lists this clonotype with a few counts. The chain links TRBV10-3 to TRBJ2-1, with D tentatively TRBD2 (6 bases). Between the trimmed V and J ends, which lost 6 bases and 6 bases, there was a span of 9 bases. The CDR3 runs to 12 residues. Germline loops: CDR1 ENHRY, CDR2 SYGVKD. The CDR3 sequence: CAIRGDFNEQFF. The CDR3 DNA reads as TGTGCCATCAGAGGGGACTTCAATGAGCAGTTCTTC.

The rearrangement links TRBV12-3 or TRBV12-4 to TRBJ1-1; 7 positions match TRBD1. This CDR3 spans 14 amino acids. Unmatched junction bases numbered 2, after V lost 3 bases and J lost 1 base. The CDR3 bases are TGTGCCAGCAGTTTGACAGGGAGGAACACTGAAGCTTTCTTT. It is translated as CASSLTGRNTEAFF.

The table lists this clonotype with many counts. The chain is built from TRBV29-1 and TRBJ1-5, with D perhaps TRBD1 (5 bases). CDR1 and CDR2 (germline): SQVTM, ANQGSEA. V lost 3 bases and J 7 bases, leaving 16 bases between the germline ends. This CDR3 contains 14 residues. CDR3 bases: TGCAGCGTTGAGCTGCAGGGTGGCGGACAGCCCCAGCATTTT. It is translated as CSVELQGGGQPQHF.

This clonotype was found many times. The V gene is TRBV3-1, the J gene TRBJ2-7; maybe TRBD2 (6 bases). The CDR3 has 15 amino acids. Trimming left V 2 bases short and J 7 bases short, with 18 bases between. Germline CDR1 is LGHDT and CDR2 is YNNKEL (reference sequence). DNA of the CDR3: TGTGCCAGCAGCCAATTGGCTAGCGTAAGAGGGGAGCAGTACTTC. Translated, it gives CASSQLASVRGEQYF.

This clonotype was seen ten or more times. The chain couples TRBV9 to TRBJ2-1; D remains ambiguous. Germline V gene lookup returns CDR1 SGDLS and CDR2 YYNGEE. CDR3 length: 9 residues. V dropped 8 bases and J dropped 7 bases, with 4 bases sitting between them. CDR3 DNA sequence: TGTGCCAGGACGAATGAGCAGTTCTTC. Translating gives CARTNEQFF.

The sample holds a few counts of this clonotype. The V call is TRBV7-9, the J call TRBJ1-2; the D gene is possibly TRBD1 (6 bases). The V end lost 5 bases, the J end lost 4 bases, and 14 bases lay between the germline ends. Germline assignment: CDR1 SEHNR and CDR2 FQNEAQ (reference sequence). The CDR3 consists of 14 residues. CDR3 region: CASSQTGSSYGYTF. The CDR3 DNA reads TGTGCCAGCAGCCAGACAGGTTCGAGCTATGGCTACACCTTC.

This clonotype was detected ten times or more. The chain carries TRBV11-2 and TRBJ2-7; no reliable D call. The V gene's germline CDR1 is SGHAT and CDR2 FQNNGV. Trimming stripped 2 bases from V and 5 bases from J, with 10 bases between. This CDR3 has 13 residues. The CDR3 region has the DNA TGTGCCAGCAGCTTACAACATTACAACGAGCAGTACTTC. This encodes CASSLQHYNEQYF.

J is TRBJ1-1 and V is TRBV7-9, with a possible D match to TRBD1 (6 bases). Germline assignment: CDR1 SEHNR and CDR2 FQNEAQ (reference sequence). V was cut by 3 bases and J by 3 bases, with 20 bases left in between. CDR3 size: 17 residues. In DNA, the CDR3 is TGTGCCAGCAGCTTGGTTGTGTCTCAGGGGATAGACACTGAAGCTTTCTTT. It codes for CASSLVVSQGIDTEAFF.